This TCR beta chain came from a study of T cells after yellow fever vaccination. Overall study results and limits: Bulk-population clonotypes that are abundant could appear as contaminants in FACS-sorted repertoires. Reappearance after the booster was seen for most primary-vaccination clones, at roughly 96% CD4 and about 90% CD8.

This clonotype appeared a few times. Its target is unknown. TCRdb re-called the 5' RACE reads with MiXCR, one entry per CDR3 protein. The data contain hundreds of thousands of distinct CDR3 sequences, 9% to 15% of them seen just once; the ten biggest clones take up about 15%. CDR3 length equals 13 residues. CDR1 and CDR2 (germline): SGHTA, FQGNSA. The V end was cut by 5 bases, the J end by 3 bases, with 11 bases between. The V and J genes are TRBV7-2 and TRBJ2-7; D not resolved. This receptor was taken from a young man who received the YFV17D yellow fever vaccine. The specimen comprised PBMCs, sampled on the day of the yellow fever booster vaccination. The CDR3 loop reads CASSPPSHYEQYF. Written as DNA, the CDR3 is TGTGCCAGCAGCCCACCAAGCCACTACGAGCAGTACTTC. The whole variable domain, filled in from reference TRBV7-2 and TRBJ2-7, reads GAGVSQSPSNKVTEKGKDVELRCDPISGHTALYWYRQSLGQGLEFLIYFQGNSAPDKSGLPSDRFSAERTGGSVSTLTIQRTQQEDSAVYLCASSPPSHYEQYFGPGTRLTVT.